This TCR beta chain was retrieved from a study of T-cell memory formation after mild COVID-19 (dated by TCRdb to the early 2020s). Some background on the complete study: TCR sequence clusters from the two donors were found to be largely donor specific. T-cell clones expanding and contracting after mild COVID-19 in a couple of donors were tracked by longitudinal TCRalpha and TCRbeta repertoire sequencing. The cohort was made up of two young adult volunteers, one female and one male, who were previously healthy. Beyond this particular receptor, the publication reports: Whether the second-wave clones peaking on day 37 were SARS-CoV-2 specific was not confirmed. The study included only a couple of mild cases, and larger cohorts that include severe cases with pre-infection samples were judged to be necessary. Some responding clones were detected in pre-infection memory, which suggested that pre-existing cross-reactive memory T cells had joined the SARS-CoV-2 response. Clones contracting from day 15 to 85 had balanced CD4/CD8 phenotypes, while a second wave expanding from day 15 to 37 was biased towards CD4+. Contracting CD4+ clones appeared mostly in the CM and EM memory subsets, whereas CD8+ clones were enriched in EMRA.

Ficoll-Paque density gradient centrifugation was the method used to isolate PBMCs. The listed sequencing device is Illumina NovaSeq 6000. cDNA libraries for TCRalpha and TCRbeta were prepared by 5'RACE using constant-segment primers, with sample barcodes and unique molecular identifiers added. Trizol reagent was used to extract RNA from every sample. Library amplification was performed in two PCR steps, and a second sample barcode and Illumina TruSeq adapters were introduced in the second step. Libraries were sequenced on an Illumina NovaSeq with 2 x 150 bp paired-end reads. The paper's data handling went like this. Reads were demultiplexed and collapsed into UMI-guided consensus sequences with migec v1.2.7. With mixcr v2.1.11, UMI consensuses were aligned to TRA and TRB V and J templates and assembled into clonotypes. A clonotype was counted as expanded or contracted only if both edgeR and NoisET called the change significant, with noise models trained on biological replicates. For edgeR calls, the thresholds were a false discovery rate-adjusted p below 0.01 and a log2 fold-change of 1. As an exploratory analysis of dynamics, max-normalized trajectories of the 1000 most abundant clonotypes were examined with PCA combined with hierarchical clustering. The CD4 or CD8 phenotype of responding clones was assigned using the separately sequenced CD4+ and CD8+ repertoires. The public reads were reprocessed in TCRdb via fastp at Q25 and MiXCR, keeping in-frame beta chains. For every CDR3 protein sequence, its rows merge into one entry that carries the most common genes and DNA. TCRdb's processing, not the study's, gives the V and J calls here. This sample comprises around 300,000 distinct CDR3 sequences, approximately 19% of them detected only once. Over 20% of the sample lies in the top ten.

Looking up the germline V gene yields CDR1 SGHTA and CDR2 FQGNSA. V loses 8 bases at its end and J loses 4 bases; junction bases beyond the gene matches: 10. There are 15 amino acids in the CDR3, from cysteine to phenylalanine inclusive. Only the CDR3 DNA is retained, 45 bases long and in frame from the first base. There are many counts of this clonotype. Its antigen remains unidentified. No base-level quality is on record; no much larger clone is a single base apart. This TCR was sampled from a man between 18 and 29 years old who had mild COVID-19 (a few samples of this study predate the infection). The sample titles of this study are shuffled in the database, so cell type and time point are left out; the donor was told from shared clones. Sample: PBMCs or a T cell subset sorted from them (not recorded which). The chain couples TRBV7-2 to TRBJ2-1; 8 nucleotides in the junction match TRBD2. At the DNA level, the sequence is TGTGCCAGCGCTTCGGGGGGGGCGGCGTACAATGAGCAGTTCTTC. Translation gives CASASGGAAYNEQFF.